This TCR beta chain comes out of a study of blood T cells in healthy people across ages. PCR was performed a second time for about 7 to 11 cycles using a sample-barcoded 5' primer and a J-beta primer mix. One entry per CDR3 protein, called by TCRdb with MiXCR from the 5' RACE reads. Among about 1,000,000 distinct CDR3 sequences listed, 45% were seen once. V dropped 7 bases and J dropped 3 bases, with 15 bases sitting between them. This CDR3 has 14 residues. Total RNA, at least 5.5 micrograms per sample, came from PBMCs. The V and J genes are TRBV12-3 or TRBV12-4 and TRBJ1-1; unclear D gene. Sequenced sample: blood. The TCR comes from a woman aged 60 to 75 in good health. This CDR3 reads CASTSSWQDTEAFF. The CDR3 DNA reads TGTGCCAGCACAAGTTCGTGGCAGGACACTGAAGCTTTCTTT.